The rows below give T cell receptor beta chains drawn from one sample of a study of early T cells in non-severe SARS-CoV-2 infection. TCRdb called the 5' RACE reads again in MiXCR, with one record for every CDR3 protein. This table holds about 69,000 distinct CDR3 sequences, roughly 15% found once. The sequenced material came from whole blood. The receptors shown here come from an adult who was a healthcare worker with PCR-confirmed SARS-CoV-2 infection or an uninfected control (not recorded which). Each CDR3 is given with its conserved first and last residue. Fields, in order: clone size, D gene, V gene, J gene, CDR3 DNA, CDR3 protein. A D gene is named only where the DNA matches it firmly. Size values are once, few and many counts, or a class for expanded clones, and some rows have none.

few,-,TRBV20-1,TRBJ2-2,TGCAGTGCTCACACAGGTTTGAACACCGGGGAGCTGTTTTTT,CSAHTGLNTGELFF
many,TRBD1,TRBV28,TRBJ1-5,TGTGCCAGCAGTTTATTTAGGACAGGGAGATGGCAGCCCCAGCATTTT,CASSLFRTGRWQPQHF
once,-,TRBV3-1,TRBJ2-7,TGTGCCAGCAGCCAGGGGCCCGAGCAGTACTTC,CASSQGPEQYF
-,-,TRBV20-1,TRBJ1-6,TGCAGTGCTAGAGGTAGATTTTATAATTCACCCCTCCACTTT,CSARGRFYNSPLHF
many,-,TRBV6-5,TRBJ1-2,TGTGCCAGCAGAACAATCGGACAGTACTATGGCTACACCTTC,CASRTIGQYYGYTF
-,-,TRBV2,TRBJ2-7,TGTGCCAGCAGTGAAACTGACGAGCAGTACTTC,CASSETDEQYF
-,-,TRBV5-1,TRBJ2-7,TGCGCCAGCAGTGACCCGGGTAGTGCCTACGAGCAGTACTTC,CASSDPGSAYEQYF
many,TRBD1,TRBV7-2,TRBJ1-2,TGTGCCAGCAGTACCCCGTTGGGGGGGACAGGGGGCTACACCTTC,CASSTPLGGTGGYTF
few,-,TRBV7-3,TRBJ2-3,TGTGCCAGCAGCTTGTCTCTAGCGACAGATACGCAGTATTTT,CASSLSLATDTQYF
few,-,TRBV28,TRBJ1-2,TGTGCCAGCAGTGCCCCGGGACTGAAATCTCAGGGATATGGCTACACCTTC,CASSAPGLKSQGYGYTF
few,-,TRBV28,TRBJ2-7,TGTGCCAGCAGTCCTCGCTACGAGCAGTACTTC,CASSPRYEQYF
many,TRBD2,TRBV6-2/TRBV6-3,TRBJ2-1,TGTGCCAGCAGCCCGGTGTATCGAGCGGGGGGCTACAATGAGCAGTTCTTC,CASSPVYRAGGYNEQFF
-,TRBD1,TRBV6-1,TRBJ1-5,TGTGCCAGCAGTTCTTTACAGGGGCTAATTAGCAATCAGCCCCAGCATTTT,CASSSLQGLISNQPQHF
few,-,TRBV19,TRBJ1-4,TGTGCCAGTGGACTGCGGGTTGAAAAACTGTTTTTT,CASGLRVEKLFF
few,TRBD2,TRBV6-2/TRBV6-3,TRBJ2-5,TGTGCCAGCAGTTCCACGGGGGGGCAGGAGACCCAGTACTTC,CASSSTGGQETQYF
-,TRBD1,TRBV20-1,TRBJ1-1,TGTCAGGGGGCTATGAACACTGAAGCTTTCTTT,CQGAMNTEAFF
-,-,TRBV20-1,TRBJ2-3,TGCAGTGCTAGACCTTCTAGCAGGGATACGCAGTATTTT,CSARPSSRDTQYF